This passage covers 20 T cell receptor beta chains from one sample sequenced in a study of cytomegalovirus exposure and HLA in healthy donors. The PCR was carried out with 60 Vbeta primers and 13 Jbeta primers. Data came from immunoSEQ multiplex PCR; TCRdb stores just in-frame clones and leaves some out. The sample shows approximately 150,000 clones, roughly three quarters of them seen only once. Sample: PBMCs. The receptors were sampled from a male donor in good health and CMV-seronegative.

The chain is built from TRBV19 and TRBJ2-1, with TRBD2 matching over 8 bases. The V gene's germline CDR1 is LNHDA and CDR2 SQIVND (reference sequence). With 3 bases clipped from V and 8 bases from J, the junction kept 15 bases outside the gene matches. This CDR3 is built from 17 residues. Here the CDR3 reads CASSISAGAAVMDEQFF. CDR3 coding DNA: TGTGCCAGTAGTATTTCAGCGGGGGCGGCCGTCATGGATGAGCAGTTCTTC.

There are a few counts of this clone. The chain uses TRBV5-1 and TRBJ2-7, with D tentatively TRBD1 (5 bases). The germline gives CDR1 SGHRS, CDR2 YFSETQ. This CDR3 is built from 15 residues. V dropped 1 base and J dropped 3 bases, with 14 bases sitting between them. CDR3 amino acids: CASSLFVGPGYEQYF. Here the CDR3 DNA reads TGCGCCAGCAGCTTGTTCGTGGGGCCAGGCTACGAGCAGTACTTC.

The J gene is TRBJ1-5, the V gene TRBV6-6, with D perhaps matching TRBD1 (5 bases). The V and J ends lost 2 bases and 0 bases respectively, with 11 bases between them. The germline gives CDR1 MNHNY, CDR2 SVGAGI (reference sequence). This CDR3 is built from 16 residues. The DNA for the CDR3 is TGTGCCAGCAGTTACGACCGACAGATTAGCAATCAGCCCCAGCATTTT. Translating gives CASSYDRQISNQPQHF.

This sequence joins TRBV5-1 and TRBJ1-4, with D possibly TRBD1 on 5 matching bases. The CDR3 contains 16 residues. V gave up 4 bases and J gave up 4 bases, with 17 bases separating them. Germline V gene data show CDR1 as SGHRS and CDR2 as YFSETQ. In nucleotides, the CDR3 is TGCGCCAGCAGCAAATCACCCCAGGGTATTAATGAAAAACTGTTTTTT. It yields the protein CASSKSPQGINEKLFF.

This clone was seen only once. The chain couples TRBV28 to TRBJ1-5; unclear D gene. V gave up 5 bases and J gave up 9 bases, with 11 bases separating them. This CDR3 is built from 12 residues. Germline CDR1 is MDHEN and CDR2 is SYDVKM. CDR3 sequence (DNA): TGTGCCAGCAGTCCCCCTATTCGGCCCCAGCATTTT. This translates into CASSPPIRPQHF.

This chain connects TRBV7-2 to TRBJ2-7; D not resolved. The CDR3 extends over 15 amino acids. CDR1 is SGHTA, CDR2 FQGNSA, per germline. V lost 2 bases, J lost 2 bases, and 13 bases lay in between. The CDR3 DNA reads TGTGCCAGCAGCTTACAACTTGGTCCAACCTACGAGCAGTACTTC. This sequence encodes CASSLQLGPTYEQYF.

The CDR3 coding sequence is TGCGCCAGCAAGCGGGACCGTTTAGAGACCCAGTACTTC. It encodes CASKRDRLETQYF. The chain is built from TRBV10-2 and TRBJ2-5; TRBD2 matches at 7 bases. The germline V gene has CDR1 WSHSY and CDR2 SAAADI. The CDR3 totals 13 residues. V was clipped by 7 bases and J by 4 bases; unmatched bases: 6.

The rearrangement links TRBV19 to TRBJ2-7; D is possibly TRBD1 (6 bases). Germline V gene sequence: CDR1 LNHDA, CDR2 SQIVND (reference sequence). Deletions cut 1 base from V and 2 bases from J, with 9 bases between. The CDR3 runs 14 residues. CDR3 bases: TGTGCCAGTAGTATAGTACAGGGAGCCTACGAGCAGTACTTC. The encoded protein is CASSIVQGAYEQYF.

The DNA for the CDR3 is TGCGCCAGCAGGGTGCGGGCGGACACTGAAGCTTTCTTT. Translating gives CASRVRADTEAFF. The chain couples TRBV5-1 to TRBJ1-1; D call uncertain. The CDR3 runs to 13 residues. Per germline, CDR1 SGHRS and CDR2 YFSETQ. V lost 5 bases, J lost 3 bases, and 11 bases lay in between.

This chain links TRBV19 with TRBJ1-5; D remains unclear. CDR1 is LNHDA and CDR2 is SQIVND in the germline V gene (reference sequence). This CDR3 has 13 amino acids. Trimming shortened V by 3 bases and J by 3 bases, and 6 bases separated the two germline ends. CDR3 DNA: TGTGCCAGTAGTATGTATAACAATCAGCCCCAGCATTTT. Translation: CASSMYNNQPQHF.

The rearrangement joins TRBV6-6 to TRBJ1-2; tentatively, D is TRBD1 (6 bases). With 7 bases removed from V and 8 bases from J, the gap between germline ends came to 17 bases. Germline loops: CDR1 MNHNY, CDR2 SVGAGI (reference sequence). CDR3 length: 13 residues. The CDR3 loop reads CASNNGGAEGYTF. The DNA for the CDR3 is TGTGCCAGCAACAACGGGGGGGCTGAGGGCTACACCTTC.

This clone has just a few counts. The chain has TRBV7-9 and TRBJ1-6, with D possibly being TRBD1 (5 bases). The V gene lost 5 bases and the J gene lost 8 bases, with 16 bases spanning the gap. Germline CDR1 SEHNR, CDR2 FQNEAQ (reference sequence). The CDR3 is 15 amino acids. CDR3 nucleotides: TGTGCCAGCAGCCTTCCGCAGGGAATACATTCACCCCTCCACTTT. This codes for CASSLPQGIHSPLHF.

The V call is TRBV27, the J call TRBJ2-1; 11 bases fit TRBD2. The CDR3 is 16 residues long. The germline V gene has CDR1 MNHEY and CDR2 SMNVEV (reference sequence). After removal of 3 bases from V and 4 bases from J, the junction contained 5 bases not matched to a gene. CDR3: CASSLAGTSGYNEQFF. The CDR3 DNA reads TGTGCCAGCAGTTTGGCCGGGACTAGCGGATACAATGAGCAGTTCTTC.

This chain joins TRBV5-1 and TRBJ2-1; 10 bases agree with TRBD2. Germline-derived CDR1 and CDR2 are SGHRS and YFSETQ. V was pared by 4 bases and J by 4 bases, with 11 bases of the junction left unmatched. The CDR3 length is 17 residues. As DNA, the CDR3 is TGCGCCAGCAGCCCCCTAGCGGGAGCCCTCCCGTACAATGAGCAGTTCTTC. Translated, it gives CASSPLAGALPYNEQFF. The whole variable domain, remainder taken from reference TRBV5-1 and TRBJ2-1, is KAGVTQTPRYLIKTRGQQVTLSCSPISGHRSVSWYQQTPGQGLQFLFEYFSETQRNKGNFPGRFSGRQFSNSRSEMNVSTLELGDSALYLCASSPLAGALPYNEQFFGPGTRLTVL.

The V and J genes are TRBV28 and TRBJ1-5; D might be TRBD1 (5 bases). The CDR3 has 14 residues. V was clipped by 5 bases and J by 7 bases, with 15 bases between them. Germline lookup yields CDR1 MDHEN and CDR2 SYDVKM. The CDR3 bases are TGTGCCAGCAGTGTACCGGGACTGCTCCAGCCCCAGCATTTT. Its protein product is CASSVPGLLQPQHF.

This clone was detected only a few times. The V and J genes are TRBV19 and TRBJ1-6, with D tentatively TRBD1 (6 bases). The CDR3 loop spans 15 amino acids. V lost 3 bases to trimming and J lost 5 bases, with 11 bases between them. Germline V gene sequence: CDR1 LNHDA, CDR2 SQIVND (reference sequence). CDR3 nucleotide sequence: TGTGCCAGTAGTATTGGACAGAACAATAATTCACCCCTCCACTTT. It translates to CASSIGQNNNSPLHF.

V gene TRBV27 combines with J gene TRBJ1-1, with TRBD1 matching 7 bases. The CDR3 runs 13 residues. V lost 5 bases, J lost 4 bases, and 4 bases stayed unmatched. In germline, CDR1 is MNHEY, CDR2 SMNVEV (reference sequence). The CDR3 DNA follows: TGTGCCAGCAGTCGACGGGACAGCACTGAAGCTTTCTTT. Its protein product is CASSRRDSTEAFF.

This chain joins TRBV30 and TRBJ1-4, with TRBD1 identical over 9 bases. V lost 0 bases and J lost 3; bases outside the gene matches: 2. This CDR3 is 15 amino acids long. Germline V lookup: CDR1 GTSNPN, CDR2 SVGIG (reference sequence). The CDR3 DNA is TGTGCCTGGAGTGTACGACAGGGGGCTAATGAAAAACTGTTTTTT. Amino acids: CAWSVRQGANEKLFF.

The V gene is TRBV28, the J gene TRBJ1-5; D perhaps matches TRBD1 (6 bases). CDR1 is MDHEN and CDR2 is SYDVKM in the germline V gene. Trimming pared 3 bases from V and 3 bases from J, leaving 18 bases between. The CDR3 is made up of 17 amino acids. Here the CDR3 DNA reads TGTGCCAGCAGTTTGACATACAGGGTCGGAGCCAATCAGCCCCAGCATTTT. Translating it yields CASSLTYRVGANQPQHF.

This sequence joins TRBV7-2 and TRBJ1-6; 7 nucleotides match TRBD1. This CDR3 spans 16 amino acids. From germline, CDR1 is SGHTA and CDR2 FQGNSA. V gave up 5 bases and J gave up 6 bases; unmatched junction bases: 10. The CDR3 nucleotides read TGTGCCAGCAGCACCCGGGGCAGGGGGTTTAATTCACCCCTCCACTTT. Its translation is CASSTRGRGFNSPLHF.